This T cell receptor (beta chain) derives from a study of blood T cell repertoires in COVID-19. Across the study: PBMCs, B-cell-depleted T cells, or T cells provided the cDNA or gDNA that made up the material.

The age range of participants was about 18 to 95 years, with residence in about 25 US areas. Participants were placed into cohorts based on the clinical history they reported. Per the authors' pipeline: Amplification from reference gene primers served as the basis for estimated nucleated cell counts. This table comes from immunoSEQ multiplex PCR, and its TCRdb copy is limited to in-frame clones, with some not included. V and J calls and clone size are copied from that table; D and trimming were computed from the DNA. The data show roughly 200,000 clones, 82% seen once. With 4 bases clipped from V and 8 bases from J, the junction kept 9 bases outside the gene matches. CDR1 is MRHNA, CDR2 SNTAGT, per germline. The CDR3 is made up of 16 amino acids.

The sequence derives from a woman aged 60 to 75 with acute COVID-19. The sequencing sample was made of PBMCs or T cells enriched from blood (not recorded which). V usage is TRBV6-4 and J usage is TRBJ1-6; 9 nucleotides line up with TRBD1. As DNA, the CDR3 is TGTGCCAGCAGTGCCGGTGGACAGGGGACCTATTCACCCCTCCACTTT. It translates to CASSAGGQGTYSPLHF.